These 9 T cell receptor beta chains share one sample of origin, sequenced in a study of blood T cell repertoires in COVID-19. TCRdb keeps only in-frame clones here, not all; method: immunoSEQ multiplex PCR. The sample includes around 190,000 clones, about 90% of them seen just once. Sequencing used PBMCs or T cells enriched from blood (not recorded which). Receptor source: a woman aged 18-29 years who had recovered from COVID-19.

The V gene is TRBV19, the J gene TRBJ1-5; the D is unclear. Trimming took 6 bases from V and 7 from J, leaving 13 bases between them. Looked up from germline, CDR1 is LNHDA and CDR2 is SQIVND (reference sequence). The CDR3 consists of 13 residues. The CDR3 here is CASRRTVYQPQHF. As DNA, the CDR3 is TGTGCCAGTAGGCGAACGGTCTACCAGCCCCAGCATTTT.

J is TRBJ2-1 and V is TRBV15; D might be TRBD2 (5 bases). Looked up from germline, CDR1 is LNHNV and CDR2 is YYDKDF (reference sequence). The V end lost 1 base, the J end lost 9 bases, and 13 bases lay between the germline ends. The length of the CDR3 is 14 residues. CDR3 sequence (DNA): TGTGCCACCAGCAGAGGTTCTAGCTTTGGTGAGCAGTTCTTC. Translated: CATSRGSSFGEQFF. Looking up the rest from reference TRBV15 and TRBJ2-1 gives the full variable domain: DAMVIQNPRYQVTQFGKPVTLSCSQTLNHNVMYWYQQKSSQAPKLLFHYYDKDFNNEADTPDNFQSRRPNTSFCFLDIRSPGLGDTAMYLCATSRGSSFGEQFFGPGTRLTVL.

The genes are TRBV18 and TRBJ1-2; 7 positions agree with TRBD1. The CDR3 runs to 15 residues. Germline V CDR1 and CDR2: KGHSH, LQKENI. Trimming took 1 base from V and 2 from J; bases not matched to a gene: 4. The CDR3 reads CASSPREGGNYGYTF. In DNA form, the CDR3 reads TGTGCCAGCTCACCACGGGAAGGGGGCAACTATGGCTACACCTTC. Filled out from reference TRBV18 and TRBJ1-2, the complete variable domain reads NAGVMQNPRHLVRRRGQEARLRCSPMKGHSHVYWYRQLPEEGLKFMVYLQKENIIDESGMPKERFSAEFPKEGPSILRIQQVVRGDSAAYFCASSPREGGNYGYTFGSGTRLTVV.

CDR3 nucleotides: TGTGCCAGCAGCTTCGCCCGGCAGGGGGCTAGCACAGATACGCAGTATTTT. This codes for CASSFARQGASTDTQYF. The gene calls are TRBV2 and TRBJ2-3, with 8 bases matching TRBD1. The length of the CDR3 is 17 residues. With 6 bases clipped from V and 0 bases from J, the junction kept 11 bases outside the gene matches. Germline V gene sequence: CDR1 SNHLY, CDR2 FYNNEI. The entire variable domain, with the rest obtained from reference TRBV2 and TRBJ2-3, is as follows: EPEVTQTPSHQVTQMGQEVILRCVPISNHLYFYWYRQILGQKVEFLVSFYNNEISEKSEIFDDQFSVERPDGSNFTLKIRSTKLEDSAMYFCASSFARQGASTDTQYFGPGTRLTVL.

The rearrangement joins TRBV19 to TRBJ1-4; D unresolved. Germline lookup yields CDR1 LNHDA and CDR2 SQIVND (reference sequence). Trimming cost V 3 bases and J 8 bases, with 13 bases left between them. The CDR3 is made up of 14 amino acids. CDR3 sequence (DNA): TGTGCCAGTAGTATGGGCTGGGTTGGCGAAAAACTGTTTTTT. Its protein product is CASSMGWVGEKLFF.

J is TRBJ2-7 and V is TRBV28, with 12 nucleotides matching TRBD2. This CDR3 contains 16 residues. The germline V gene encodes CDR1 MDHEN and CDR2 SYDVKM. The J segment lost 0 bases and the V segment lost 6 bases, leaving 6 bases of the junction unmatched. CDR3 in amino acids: CASRILAGGPSYEQYF. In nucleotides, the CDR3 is TGTGCCAGCAGGATACTAGCGGGAGGACCCTCCTACGAGCAGTACTTC. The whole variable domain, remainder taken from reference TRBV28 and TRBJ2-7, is DVKVTQSSRYLVKRTGEKVFLECVQDMDHENMFWYRQDPGLGLRLIYFSYDVKMKEKGDIPEGYSVSREKKERFSLILESASTNQTSMYLCASRILAGGPSYEQYFGPGTRLTVT.

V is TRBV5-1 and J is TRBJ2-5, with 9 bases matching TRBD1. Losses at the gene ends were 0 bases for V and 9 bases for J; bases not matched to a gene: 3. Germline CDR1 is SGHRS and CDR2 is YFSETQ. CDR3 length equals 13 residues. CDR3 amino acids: CASSLGQGVAQYF. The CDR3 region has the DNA TGCGCCAGCAGCTTGGGACAGGGGGTTGCCCAGTACTTC.

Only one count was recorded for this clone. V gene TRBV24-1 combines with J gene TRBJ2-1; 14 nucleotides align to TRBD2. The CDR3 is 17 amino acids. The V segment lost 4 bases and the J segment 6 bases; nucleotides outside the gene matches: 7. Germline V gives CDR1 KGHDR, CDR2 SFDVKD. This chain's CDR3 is CATSDPTSGRAFNEQFF. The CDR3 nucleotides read TGTGCCACCAGTGACCCGACTAGCGGGAGGGCCTTCAATGAGCAGTTCTTC.

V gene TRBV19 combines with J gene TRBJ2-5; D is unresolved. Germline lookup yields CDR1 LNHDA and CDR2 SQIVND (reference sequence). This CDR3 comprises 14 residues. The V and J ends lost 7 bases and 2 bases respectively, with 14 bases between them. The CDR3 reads CASKETAIQETQYF. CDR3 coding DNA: TGTGCCAGTAAGGAAACAGCCATTCAAGAGACCCAGTACTTC.